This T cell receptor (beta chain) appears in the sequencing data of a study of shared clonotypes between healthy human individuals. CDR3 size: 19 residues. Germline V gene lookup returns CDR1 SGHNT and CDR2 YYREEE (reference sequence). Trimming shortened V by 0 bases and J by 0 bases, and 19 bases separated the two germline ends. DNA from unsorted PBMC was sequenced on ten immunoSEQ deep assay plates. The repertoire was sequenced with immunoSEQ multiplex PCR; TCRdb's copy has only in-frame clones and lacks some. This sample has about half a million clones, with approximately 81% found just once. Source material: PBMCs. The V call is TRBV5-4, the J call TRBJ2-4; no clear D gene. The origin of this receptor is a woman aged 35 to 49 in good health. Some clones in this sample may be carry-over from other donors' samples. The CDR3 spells CASSLGLFRSPIAKNIQYF. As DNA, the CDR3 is TGTGCCAGCAGCTTGGGGCTCTTTCGGTCCCCCATAGCCAAAAACATTCAGTACTTC.